This T cell receptor (beta chain) emerged from a study of spatial heterogeneity in lung cancer. MiXCR, run by TCRdb on the 5' RACE reads, gives a single entry per CDR3 protein. This sample yields roughly 120,000 distinct CDR3 sequences, of which roughly an eighth are seen a single time; approximately 17% belongs to the top ten. There are a few counts of this clonotype. Time point specified: blood at routine non-recurrence follow-up after resection. From tumor, nontumor lung or frozen PBMC, whole RNA was taken unsorted for sequencing. Germline assignment: CDR1 MNHEY and CDR2 SVGEGT. Trimming stripped 7 bases from V and 0 bases from J, with 13 bases between. The CDR3 covers 16 residues.

The source material was PBMCs, sampled at follow-up. The receptor comes from a male donor with early-stage non-small cell lung cancer. The V and J genes are TRBV6-2 or TRBV6-3 and TRBJ1-6; D gene ambiguous. DNA of the CDR3: TGTGCCAGCATCCCGGGAGGGAGCTCCTATAATTCACCCCTCCACTTT. Its translation: CASIPGGSSYNSPLHF.